The T cell receptor beta chain described here comes from a study of blood T cell repertoires in COVID-19. Sequencing was performed with immunoSEQ multiplex PCR; in TCRdb, only in-frame clones are kept and a portion is missing. The table includes around 100,000 clones, roughly 69% detected once. CDR1 SGDLS and CDR2 YYNGEE come from the germline V gene. V shed 7 bases and J shed 6 bases, with 16 bases lying between them. The CDR3 length is 13 residues. The receptor's source is a man older than 75 with acute or convalescent COVID-19. V usage is TRBV9 and J usage is TRBJ1-2, with a possible D match to TRBD1 (6 bases). The sample was peripheral blood. The CDR3 sequence is CASATGSGDGYTF. Written as DNA, the CDR3 is TGTGCCAGCGCCACAGGGTCTGGGGATGGCTACACCTTC.